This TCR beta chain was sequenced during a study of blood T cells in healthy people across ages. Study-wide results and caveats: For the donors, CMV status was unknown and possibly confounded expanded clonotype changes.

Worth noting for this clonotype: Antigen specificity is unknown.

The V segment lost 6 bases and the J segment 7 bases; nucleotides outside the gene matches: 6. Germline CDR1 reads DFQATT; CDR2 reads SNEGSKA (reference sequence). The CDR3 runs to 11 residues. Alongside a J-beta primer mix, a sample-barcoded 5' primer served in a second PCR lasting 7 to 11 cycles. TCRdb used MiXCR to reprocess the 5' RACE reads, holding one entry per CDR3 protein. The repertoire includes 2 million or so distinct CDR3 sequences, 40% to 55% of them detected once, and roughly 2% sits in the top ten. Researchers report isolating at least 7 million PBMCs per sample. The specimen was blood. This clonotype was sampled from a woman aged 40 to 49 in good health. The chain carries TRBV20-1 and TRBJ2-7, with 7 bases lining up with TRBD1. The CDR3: CSAGQNNEQYF. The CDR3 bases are TGCAGTGCGGGACAGAACAATGAGCAGTACTTC.